This TCR beta chain stems from a study of PD-1 blockade in classical Hodgkin lymphoma. About the study: Every 2 weeks, patients had 3 mg/kg nivolumab intravenously.

Only in-frame clones appear in the TCRdb table, and some are missing; sequencing was by immunoSEQ multiplex PCR. Here the sample spans thousands of clones, around 80% being singletons. This clone was recorded a few times. What it binds is not known. Study conclusions and caveats: Possibly reflecting disease activity or prior therapy, repertoire differences have causes that remain undefined.

The CDR3 is 13 amino acids. Every single patient, without exception, relapsed after autologous stem cell transplantation, and brentuximab vedotin exposure varied. The source material was peripheral blood mononuclear cells (PBMCs), sampled at baseline. This TCR was recovered from a human donor with classical Hodgkin lymphoma. The rearrangement links TRBV21-1 to TRBJ2-5; TRBD2 is the table's D call, not checked against the DNA. TRBV21-1 is noted as a pseudogene. In DNA form, the CDR3 reads TGTGCCAGCAGCAATCCGCCCGGGATCGGAGGGTACTTC. This codes for CASSNPPGIGGYF.